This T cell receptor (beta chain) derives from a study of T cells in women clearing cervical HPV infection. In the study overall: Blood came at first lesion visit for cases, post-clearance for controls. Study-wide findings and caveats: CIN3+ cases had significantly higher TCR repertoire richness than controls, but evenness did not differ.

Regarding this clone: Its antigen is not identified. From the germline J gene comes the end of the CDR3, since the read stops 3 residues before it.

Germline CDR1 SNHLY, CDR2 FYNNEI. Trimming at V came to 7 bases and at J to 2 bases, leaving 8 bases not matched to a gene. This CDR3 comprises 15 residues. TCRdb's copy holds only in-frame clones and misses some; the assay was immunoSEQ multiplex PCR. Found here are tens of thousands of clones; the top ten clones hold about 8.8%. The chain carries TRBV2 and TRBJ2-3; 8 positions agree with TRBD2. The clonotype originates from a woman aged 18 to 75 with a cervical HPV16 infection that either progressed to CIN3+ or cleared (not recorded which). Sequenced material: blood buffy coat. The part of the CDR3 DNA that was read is TGTGCCAGCACCCGGGGGGGGCGCGACACAGATACG. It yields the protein CASTRGGRDTDT. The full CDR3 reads CASTRGGRDTDTQYF.